The TCR beta chain under discussion was sequenced for a study of cytomegalovirus exposure and HLA in healthy donors. Only in-frame clones appear in the TCRdb table, and some are missing; sequencing was by immunoSEQ multiplex PCR. This table has approximately 160,000 clones, about 86% appearing once. The V and J ends lost 5 bases and 4 bases respectively, with 15 bases between them. The CDR3 sequence is 14 residues long. CDR1 and CDR2 from the germline V gene are MNHEY and SMNVEV (reference sequence). The sequencing sample was made of PBMCs. This sequence joins TRBV27 and TRBJ2-7; no firm D call. The source of this sequence is a woman in her thirties in good health and CMV-seronegative. CDR3 amino acids: CASSPTTDGYEQYF. Here the CDR3 DNA reads TGTGCCAGCAGTCCAACCACGGACGGTTACGAGCAGTACTTC.